This entry lists 2 T cell receptor beta chains sequenced from one sample in a study of cytomegalovirus exposure and HLA in healthy donors. Sequencing used immunoSEQ multiplex PCR; TCRdb keeps in-frame clones, though not all of them. The data show a few hundred thousand clones, 80% to 90% seen once. Sequencing used PBMCs. The receptors derive from a woman in her late teens or twenties in good health and CMV-seronegative.

V gene TRBV10-2 combines with J gene TRBJ1-1; possibly TRBD1 for D (6 bases). The CDR3 loop spans 13 amino acids. Trimming removed 5 bases from V and 4 bases from J, with 11 bases in between. Germline V CDR1 and CDR2: WSHSY, SAAADI. The CDR3 loop is CASSQDRGTEAFF. The CDR3 DNA follows: TGCGCCAGCAGTCAGGACAGAGGCACTGAAGCTTTCTTT.

CDR3 sequence (DNA): TGTGCCAGCAGCTTGGACAGGGTAGAGGAAAAACTGTTTTTT. This translates into CASSLDRVEEKLFF. This rearrangement joins TRBV5-6 to TRBJ1-4; tentative D call: TRBD1 (6 bases). The germline gives CDR1 SGHDT, CDR2 YYEEEE. The CDR3 totals 14 residues. V shed 0 bases and J shed 8 bases, with 11 bases lying between them. Based on the CDR3 plus reference TRBV5-6 and TRBJ1-4, the full variable domain is DAGVTQSPTHLIKTRGQQVTLRCSPKSGHDTVSWYQQALGQGPQFIFQYYEEEERQRGNFPDRFSGHQFPNYSSELNVNALLLGDSALYLCASSLDRVEEKLFFGSGTQLSVL.